This T cell receptor (beta chain) was profiled in a study of lymphopenia after photon versus proton radiotherapy. Findings and caveats of the study: Oligoclonal CD8+ Temra expansion after nadir drove photon patients' diversity drop. Proton therapy kept repertoires fairly stable, unlike photons, which gained effector/memory cells. A bigger post-nadir fall in TCR diversity correlated inversely with survival time in deceased patients.

CDR3 length: 16 amino acids. The V gene's germline CDR1 is GTSNPN and CDR2 SVGIG (reference sequence). V was clipped by 2 bases and J by 4 bases, with 15 bases between them. Sequencing was performed with immunoSEQ multiplex PCR; in TCRdb, only in-frame clones are kept and a portion is missing. The sample consists of some 76,000 clones, about nine tenths of them appearing once. For this clone: Its antigen is unidentified.

Here the sequenced sample was peripheral blood, taken from a patient treated with photon-based radiotherapy. This chain links TRBV30 with TRBJ2-6; no firm D call. This clonotype originated in a woman between 40 and 55 years old with cholangiocarcinoma. The CDR3 region has the DNA TGTGCCTGGAGTCCCGTCGGTACGGCAGGGGCCAACGTCCTGACTTTC. Translating it yields CAWSPVGTAGANVLTF.